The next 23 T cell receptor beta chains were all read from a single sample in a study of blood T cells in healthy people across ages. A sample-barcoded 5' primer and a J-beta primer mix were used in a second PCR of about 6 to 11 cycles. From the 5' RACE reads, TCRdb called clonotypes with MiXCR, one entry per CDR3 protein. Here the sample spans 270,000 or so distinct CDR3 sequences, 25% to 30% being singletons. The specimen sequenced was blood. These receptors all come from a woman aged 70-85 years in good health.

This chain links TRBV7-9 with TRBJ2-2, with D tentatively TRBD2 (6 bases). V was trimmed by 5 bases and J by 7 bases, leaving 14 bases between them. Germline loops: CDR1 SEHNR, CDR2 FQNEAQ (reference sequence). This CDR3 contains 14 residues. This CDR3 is CASSGPGLVGELFF. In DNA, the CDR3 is TGTGCCAGCAGCGGCCCGGGACTCGTCGGGGAGCTGTTTTTT.

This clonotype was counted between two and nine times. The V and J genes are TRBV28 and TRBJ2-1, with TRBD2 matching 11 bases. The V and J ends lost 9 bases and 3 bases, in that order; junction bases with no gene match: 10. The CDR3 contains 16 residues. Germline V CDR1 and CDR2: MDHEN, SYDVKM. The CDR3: CASSLLTSGSYNEQFF. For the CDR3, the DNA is TGTGCCAGTAGCCTCCTTACTAGCGGGAGCTACAATGAGCAGTTCTTC.

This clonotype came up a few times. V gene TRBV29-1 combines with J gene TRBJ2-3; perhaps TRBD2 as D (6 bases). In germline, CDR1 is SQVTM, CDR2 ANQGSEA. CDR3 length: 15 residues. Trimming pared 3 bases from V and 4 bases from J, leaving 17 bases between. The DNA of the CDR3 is TGCAGCGTTGATGGAGGGCAAACGGCTCCAGATACGCAGTATTTT. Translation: CSVDGGQTAPDTQYF.

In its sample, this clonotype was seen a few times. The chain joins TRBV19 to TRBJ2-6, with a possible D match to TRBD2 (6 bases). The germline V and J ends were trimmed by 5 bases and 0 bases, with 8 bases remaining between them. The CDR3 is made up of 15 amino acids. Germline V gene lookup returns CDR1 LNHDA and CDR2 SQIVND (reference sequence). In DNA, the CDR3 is TGTGCCAGTAGTGCGCGGGGCTCTGGGGCCAACGTCCTGACTTTC. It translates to CASSARGSGANVLTF.

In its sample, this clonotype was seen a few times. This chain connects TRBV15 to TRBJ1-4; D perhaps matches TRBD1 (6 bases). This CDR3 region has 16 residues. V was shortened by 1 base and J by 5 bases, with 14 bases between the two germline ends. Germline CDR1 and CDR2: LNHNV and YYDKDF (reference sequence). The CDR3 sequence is CATSRGGGQSNEKLFF. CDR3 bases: TGTGCCACCAGCAGAGGAGGCGGACAGTCAAATGAAAAACTGTTTTTT.

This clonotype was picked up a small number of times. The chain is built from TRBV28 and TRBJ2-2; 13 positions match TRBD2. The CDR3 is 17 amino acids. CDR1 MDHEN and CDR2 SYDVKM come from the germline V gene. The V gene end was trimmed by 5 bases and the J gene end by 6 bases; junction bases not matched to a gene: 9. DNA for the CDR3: TGTGCCAGCAGTCCCCCGGGACTAGCGGGATTCGCCGGGGAGCTGTTTTTT. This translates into CASSPPGLAGFAGELFF.

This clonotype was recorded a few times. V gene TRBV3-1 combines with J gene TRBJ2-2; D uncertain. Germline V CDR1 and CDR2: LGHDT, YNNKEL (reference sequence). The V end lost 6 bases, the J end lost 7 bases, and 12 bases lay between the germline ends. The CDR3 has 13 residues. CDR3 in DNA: TGTGCCAGCAGAAGTCATCCTGGCGGGGAGCTGTTTTTT. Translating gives CASRSHPGGELFF. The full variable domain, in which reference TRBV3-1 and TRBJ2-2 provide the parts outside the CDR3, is DTAVSQTPKYLVTQMGNDKSIKCEQNLGHDTMYWYKQDSKKFLKIMFSYNNKELIINETVPNRFSPKSPDKAHLNLHINSLELGDSAVYFCASRSHPGGELFFGEGSRLTVL.

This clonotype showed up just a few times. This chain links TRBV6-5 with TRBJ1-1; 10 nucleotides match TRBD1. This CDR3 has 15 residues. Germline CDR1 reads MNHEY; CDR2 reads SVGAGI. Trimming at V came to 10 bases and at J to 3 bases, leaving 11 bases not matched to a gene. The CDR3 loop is CATGGYGTGDTEAFF. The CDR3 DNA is TGTGCCACAGGGGGTTATGGGACAGGGGACACTGAAGCTTTCTTT.

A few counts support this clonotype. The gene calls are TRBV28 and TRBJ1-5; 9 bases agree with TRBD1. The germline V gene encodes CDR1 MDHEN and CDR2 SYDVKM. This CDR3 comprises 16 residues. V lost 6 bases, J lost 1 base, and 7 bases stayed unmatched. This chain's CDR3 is CASRVQGAGSNQPQHF. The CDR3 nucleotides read TGTGCCAGCAGAGTACAGGGGGCTGGGAGCAATCAGCCCCAGCATTTT.

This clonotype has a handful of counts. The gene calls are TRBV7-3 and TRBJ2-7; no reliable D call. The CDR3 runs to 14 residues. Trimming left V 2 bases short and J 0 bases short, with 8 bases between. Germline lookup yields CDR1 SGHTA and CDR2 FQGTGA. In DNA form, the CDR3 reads TGTGCCAGCAGCTTATACGGCAGCTCCTACGAGCAGTACTTC. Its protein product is CASSLYGSSYEQYF.

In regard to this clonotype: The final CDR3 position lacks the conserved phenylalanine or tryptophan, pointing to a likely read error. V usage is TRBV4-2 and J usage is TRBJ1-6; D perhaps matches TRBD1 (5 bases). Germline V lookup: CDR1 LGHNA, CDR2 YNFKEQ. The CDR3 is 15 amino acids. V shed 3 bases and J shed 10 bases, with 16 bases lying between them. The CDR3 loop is CASSHGGTESSPLHL. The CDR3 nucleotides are TGTGCCAGCAGCCACGGAGGGACGGAGAGCTCACCCCTCCACCTT.

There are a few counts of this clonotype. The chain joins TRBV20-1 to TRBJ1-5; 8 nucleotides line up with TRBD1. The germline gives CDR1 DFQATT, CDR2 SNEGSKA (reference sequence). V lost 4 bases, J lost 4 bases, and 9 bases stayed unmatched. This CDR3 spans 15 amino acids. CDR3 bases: TGCAGTGCTAAGTCCGACAGGGGATTGAATCAGCCCCAGCATTTT. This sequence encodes CSAKSDRGLNQPQHF.

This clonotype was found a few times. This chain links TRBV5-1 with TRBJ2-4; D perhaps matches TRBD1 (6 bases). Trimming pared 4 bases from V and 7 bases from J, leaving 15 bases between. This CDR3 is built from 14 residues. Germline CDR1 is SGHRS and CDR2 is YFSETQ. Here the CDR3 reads CASSPETGLNIQYF. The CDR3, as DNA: TGCGCCAGCAGCCCCGAGACAGGTCTGAACATTCAGTACTTC.

The CDR3 nucleotides read TGTGCCAGCAGGTACAGGGGGAACCAAGAGACCCAGTACTTC. It codes for CASRYRGNQETQYF. V is TRBV12-3 or TRBV12-4 and J is TRBJ2-5; TRBD1 matches at 8 bases. The CDR3 is 14 amino acids. V lost 6 bases and J lost 0; bases outside the gene matches: 3.

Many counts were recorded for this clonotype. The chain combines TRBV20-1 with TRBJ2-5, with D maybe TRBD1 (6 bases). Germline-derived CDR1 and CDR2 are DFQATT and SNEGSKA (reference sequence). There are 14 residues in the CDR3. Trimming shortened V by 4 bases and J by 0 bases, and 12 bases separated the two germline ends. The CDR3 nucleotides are TGCAGTGCTACGGGGTGGGGGCACCAAGAGACCCAGTACTTC. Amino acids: CSATGWGHQETQYF.

This CDR3 reads CAIRGQSNQPQHF. CDR3 coding DNA: TGTGCCATCAGGGGACAGAGCAATCAGCCCCAGCATTTT. The chain joins TRBV10-3 to TRBJ1-5, with 7 bases identical to TRBD1. The CDR3 extends over 13 amino acids. The ends lost 6 bases at V and 1 base at J; junction bases unmatched: 0. Looked up from germline, CDR1 is ENHRY and CDR2 is SYGVKD.

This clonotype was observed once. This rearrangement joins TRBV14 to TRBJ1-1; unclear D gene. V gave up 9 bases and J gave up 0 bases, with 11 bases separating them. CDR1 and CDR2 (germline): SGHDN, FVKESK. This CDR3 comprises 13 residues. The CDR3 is CASTRTMNTEAFF. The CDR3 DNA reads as TGTGCCAGTACTCGGACGATGAACACTGAAGCTTTCTTT.

The CDR3 region has the DNA TGTGCCAGCAGCTTATTTAGGGCAGGGACACGAACAGATACGCAGTATTTT. Its translation is CASSLFRAGTRTDTQYF. The chain joins TRBV7-2 to TRBJ2-3, with D tentatively TRBD1 (6 bases). The length of the CDR3 is 17 residues. V shed 2 bases and J shed 3 bases, with 18 bases lying between them. The germline V gene encodes CDR1 SGHTA and CDR2 FQGNSA.

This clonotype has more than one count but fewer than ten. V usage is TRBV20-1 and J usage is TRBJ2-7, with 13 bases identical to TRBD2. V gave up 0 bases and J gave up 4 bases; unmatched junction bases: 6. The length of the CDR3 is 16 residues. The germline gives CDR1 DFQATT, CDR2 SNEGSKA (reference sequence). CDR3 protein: CSARDPRTSGGYEQYF. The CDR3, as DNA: TGCAGTGCTAGAGATCCCCGGACTAGCGGGGGATACGAGCAGTACTTC.

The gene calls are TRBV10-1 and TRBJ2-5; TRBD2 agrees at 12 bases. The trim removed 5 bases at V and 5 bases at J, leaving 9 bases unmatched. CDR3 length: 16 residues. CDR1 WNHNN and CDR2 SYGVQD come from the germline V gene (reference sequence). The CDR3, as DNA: TGCGCCAGCAGTCCCGGACTAGCGGGAAACCTGGAGACCCAGTACTTC. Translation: CASSPGLAGNLETQYF.

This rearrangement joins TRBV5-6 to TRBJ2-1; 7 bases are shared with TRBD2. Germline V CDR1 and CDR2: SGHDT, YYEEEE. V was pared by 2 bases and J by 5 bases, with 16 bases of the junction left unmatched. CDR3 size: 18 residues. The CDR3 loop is CASSFSVREGPEHNEQFF. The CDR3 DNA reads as TGTGCCAGCAGCTTTTCAGTGAGGGAGGGCCCGGAACACAATGAGCAGTTCTTC. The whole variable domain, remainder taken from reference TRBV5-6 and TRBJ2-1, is DAGVTQSPTHLIKTRGQQVTLRCSPKSGHDTVSWYQQALGQGPQFIFQYYEEEERQRGNFPDRFSGHQFPNYSSELNVNALLLGDSALYLCASSFSVREGPEHNEQFFGPGTRLTVL.

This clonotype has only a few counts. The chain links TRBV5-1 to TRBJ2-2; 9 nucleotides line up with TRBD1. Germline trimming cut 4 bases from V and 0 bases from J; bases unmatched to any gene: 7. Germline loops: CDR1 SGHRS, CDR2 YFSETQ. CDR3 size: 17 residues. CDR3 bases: TGCGCCAGCAGCCCCCGCGGACAGGGGACGAACACCGGGGAGCTGTTTTTT. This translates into CASSPRGQGTNTGELFF.

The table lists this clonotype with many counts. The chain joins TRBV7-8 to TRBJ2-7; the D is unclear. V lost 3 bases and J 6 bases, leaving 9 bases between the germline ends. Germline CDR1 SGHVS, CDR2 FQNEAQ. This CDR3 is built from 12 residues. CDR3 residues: CASSFNEFEQYF. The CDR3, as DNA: TGTGCCAGCAGCTTCAATGAATTCGAGCAGTACTTC.